This record covers a single TCR beta chain. This clone's antigen is unknown. No base-level quality is on record; no much larger clone is a single base apart. TCR CDR3 regions were amplified from genomic DNA by multiplex PCR using the deep immunoSEQ assay. Genomic DNA extracted from each cell subset was distributed evenly over all wells of several immunoSEQ 96-well plates, and each plate served as one replicate. Each replicate PCR for sorted subsets received about 0.2 ug genomic DNA, equal to some 32,000 T cell genomes. Purified libraries were measured with a Qubit 3.0 fluorometer, size-checked on a Bioanalyzer 2100, and measured again with the KAPA Library Quantification kit. A separate single-read 150-cycle Illumina NextSeq 550 flow cell was used to sequence each immunoSEQ 96-well plate. Regarding the original processing steps: Because the immunoSEQ output held only junctional sequences and lacked quality scores, the filtering could not match the filtering applied to full-length reads. To assign V/J genes and CDR3, sequences were annotated against IMGT germline references using PyIR, a Python wrapper for IgBLAST v1.9. Reads were removed for weak V/J assignments (E-value above 1e-6), missing CDR3, stop codons, out-of-frame junctions, or ambiguous translated residues. V3J clonotypes were defined by identical inferred V gene, J gene, and CDR3 amino acid sequence. Percentage overlap between repertoires was calculated by dividing the number of shared unique clonotypes by the size of the smaller repertoire. Richness of each repertoire was evaluated using RTK rarefaction, the Chao1 estimator, and Recon v2.1 estimates of unobserved clonotypes. For all TCRbeta clonotypes obtained by the gDNA method from a few donors, generation probabilities were computed with OLGA. Sourced from immuneACCESS, this table was stored by TCRdb with only in-frame sequences that have V and J called. A share of the clones is absent; for the studies checked, an unresolved V gene accounts for under half, and the remainder has no known explanation. For V, J and clone size, that table is used; D and trimming come from the DNA. The sample table lists over 2,000,000 clones, over 85% of them with a count of one. The top ten clones comprise approximately 1.6% of the sample.

CD8 naive samples were CD45RO-negative cells positively selected for CCR7, giving a CD45RA+CCR7+ population that excluded TemRA cells. The donors were healthy, HIV-negative adults with no recently reported acute infections or vaccinations. Every donor was a Caucasian adult living in Nashville, Tennessee, USA. Blood was obtained by leukapheresis, after which PBMCs were separated by Ficoll-Histopaque density gradient centrifugation and cryopreserved in liquid nitrogen vapor phase. Purity and quantity of every magnetically sorted T cell population were checked by analytical flow cytometry. Genomic DNA was isolated from every sorted fraction and measured by UV absorbance on a Nanodrop 2000c. This entry comes from a study of shared clonotypes between healthy human individuals (dated by TCRdb to 2020 to 2021). A note on the overall study: A couple of women and a few men aged 18 to 49 years were included in the cohort. Per donor, three plates each were used for CD4 naive and CD4 memory, two for CD8 naive, and one for CD8 memory. To estimate repertoire size and how much clonotypes are shared between individuals, the study performed deep sequencing of blood TCR repertoires from a few healthy adults. Libraries were prepared and TCR repertoires were sequenced by different laboratories using diverse techniques, in order to increase sequencing depth and limit assay-specific biases. Each donor's leukapheresis produced roughly between roughly 0.94 and 9.5 billion PBMCs.

Paper-wide results and their limitations: Naive subsets generally had larger estimated clonotype richness than memory subsets did. Incomplete sequencing was indicated by rarefaction of sorted-subset datasets, despite the large sequencing depth. Based on pairwise subsampling, the degree of clonotype sharing among donors was expected to be affected by sequencing depth. The small number of donors limited the genetic and exposure-history diversity represented. Sampling was limited to blood, and TCR repertoires in tissue likely differ from TCR repertoires in blood. Compared with non-shared clonotypes, the clonotypes found in all four sorted-subset donors had higher generation probabilities. Sharing across four donors was observed for 5% to 6.5% of naive CD4, about 3.2% of naive CD8, roughly 2.4% of memory CD4, and about 0.39% of memory CD8 clonotypes.

What was sequenced was naive CD8+ T cells from PBMCs. The intended sense of this specimen's cell subset or site label: CD45RA+CCR7+. This TCR was sampled from a young man in good health. Some clones in this sample may be carry-over from other donors' samples.

The CDR3 loop reads CASRSGASNEKLFF. The bases read TGTGCCAGCAGATCAGGGGCCTCTAATGAAAAACTGTTTTTT. The chain uses TRBV11-2 and TRBJ1-4; tentative D gene TRBD1, with 6 bases matching. CDR1 SGHAT and CDR2 FQNNGV were looked up in the germline V gene. The V and J ends are trimmed by 6 bases and 3 bases, leaving 11 bases between them. Including cysteine and phenylalanine, the CDR3 has 14 amino acids. CDR3 DNA only is kept here, 42 bases in frame from base 1.